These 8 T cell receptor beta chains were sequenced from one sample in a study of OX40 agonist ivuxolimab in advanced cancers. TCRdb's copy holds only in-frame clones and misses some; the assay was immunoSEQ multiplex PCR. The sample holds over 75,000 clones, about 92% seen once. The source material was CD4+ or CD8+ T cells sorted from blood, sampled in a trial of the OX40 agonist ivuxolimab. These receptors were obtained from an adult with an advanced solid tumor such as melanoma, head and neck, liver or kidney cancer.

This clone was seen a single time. The CDR3 DNA reads as TGTGCCAGCAGCTTATCCCACGGGACAGATACTAACTATGGCTACACCTTC. It encodes CASSLSHGTDTNYGYTF. The chain has TRBV7-2 and TRBJ1-2; 7 positions match TRBD1. Unmatched junction bases numbered 9, after V lost 2 bases and J lost 0 bases. Germline V gives CDR1 SGHTA, CDR2 FQGNSA. The CDR3 extends over 17 amino acids.

Written as DNA, the CDR3 is TGTGCCATCACCGCAAGCGGGGGGACCTACAATGAGCAGTTCTTC. It specifies CAITASGGTYNEQFF. V and J are TRBV10-3 and TRBJ2-1; 9 positions agree with TRBD2. The CDR3 runs 15 residues. With 7 bases clipped from V and 2 bases from J, the junction kept 6 bases outside the gene matches. Germline V gene lookup returns CDR1 ENHRY and CDR2 SYGVKD.

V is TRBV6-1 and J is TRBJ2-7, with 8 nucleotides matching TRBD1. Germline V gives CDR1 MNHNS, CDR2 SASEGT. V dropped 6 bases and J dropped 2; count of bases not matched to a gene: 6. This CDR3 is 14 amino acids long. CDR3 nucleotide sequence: TGTGCCAGCAGACCAACAGGGGGGCCCTACGAGCAGTACTTC. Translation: CASRPTGGPYEQYF.

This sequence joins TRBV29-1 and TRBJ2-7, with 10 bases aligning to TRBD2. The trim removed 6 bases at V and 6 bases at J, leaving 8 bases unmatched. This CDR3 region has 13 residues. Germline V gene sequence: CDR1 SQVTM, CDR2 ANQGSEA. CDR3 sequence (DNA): TGCAGCGTGTCCCTAGCGGGAGCTTCCGAGCAGTACTTC. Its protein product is CSVSLAGASEQYF.

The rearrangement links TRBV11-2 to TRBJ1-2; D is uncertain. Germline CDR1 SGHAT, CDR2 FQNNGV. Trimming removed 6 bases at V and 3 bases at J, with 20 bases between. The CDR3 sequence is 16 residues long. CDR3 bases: TGTGCCAGCAGTCTCGGACGGCACCCCTGGGACTATGGCTACACCTTC. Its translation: CASSLGRHPWDYGYTF.

CDR3 DNA sequence: TGTGCCATCAGGACTGGGCAGGGGAGTGGGGCCAACGTCCTGACTTTC. It encodes CAIRTGQGSGANVLTF. V gene TRBV10-3 combines with J gene TRBJ2-6, with a weak D call TRBD1 (6 bases). The germline V and J ends were trimmed by 6 bases and 3 bases, with 15 bases remaining between them. CDR3 length: 16 amino acids. Germline lookup yields CDR1 ENHRY and CDR2 SYGVKD.

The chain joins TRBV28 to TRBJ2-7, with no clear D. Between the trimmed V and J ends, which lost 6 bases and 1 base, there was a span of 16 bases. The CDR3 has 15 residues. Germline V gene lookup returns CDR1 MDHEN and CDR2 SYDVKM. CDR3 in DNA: TGTGCCAGCAGCCTCTACGCGCCAGCTTCCTACGAGCAGTACTTC. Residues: CASSLYAPASYEQYF.

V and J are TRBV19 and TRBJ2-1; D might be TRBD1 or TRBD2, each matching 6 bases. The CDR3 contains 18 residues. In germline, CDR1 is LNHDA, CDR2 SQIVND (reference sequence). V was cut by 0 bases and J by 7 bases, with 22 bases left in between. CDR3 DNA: TGTGCCAGTAGTATAGATCATAGAGGGGGGCTCCGGTGGAATGAGCAGTTCTTC. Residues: CASSIDHRGGLRWNEQFF.